What follows are 17 T cell receptor beta chains derived from one specimen sequenced in a study of identical twins. TCRdb independently ran MiXCR on the 5' RACE reads; one entry per CDR3 protein. The sample contains around 1.7 million distinct CDR3 sequences, 32% of which appear only once. Sample: cord blood. The source of these receptors is a newborn girl in good health.

This clonotype was seen at least ten times. The chain has TRBV29-1 and TRBJ1-2; unclear D gene. V shed 6 bases and J shed 8 bases, with 7 bases lying between them. Germline V CDR1 and CDR2: SQVTM, ANQGSEA. The CDR3 totals 9 residues. The CDR3 nucleotides read TGCAGCGTGCAGAGAGGCTACACCTTC. Its protein product is CSVQRGYTF. Drawing the rest from reference TRBV29-1 and TRBJ1-2, the complete variable domain is SAVISQKPSRDICQRGTSLTIQCQVDSQVTMMFWYRQQPGQSLTLIATANQGSEATYESGFVIDKFPISRPNLTFSTLTVSNMSPEDSSIYLCSVQRGYTFGSGTRLTVV.

The sample holds a few counts of this clonotype. V gene TRBV30 combines with J gene TRBJ2-5; D remains unclear. The V gene's germline CDR1 is GTSNPN and CDR2 SVGIG (reference sequence). The CDR3 sequence is 11 residues long. The germline V and J ends were trimmed by 0 bases and 5 bases, with 4 bases remaining between them. The CDR3 sequence is CAWSVLETQYF. The CDR3 DNA follows: TGTGCCTGGAGTGTGCTCGAGACCCAGTACTTC.

This clonotype was recorded a few times. The CDR3 nucleotides are TGCAGCGCAGGGCTGGGACTCATACACTCCACTGAAGCTTTCTTT. It yields the protein CSAGLGLIHSTEAFF. V usage is TRBV29-1 and J usage is TRBJ1-1; D is perhaps TRBD1 (5 bases). Deletions cut 7 bases from V and 4 bases from J, with 22 bases between. The length of the CDR3 is 15 residues. Germline CDR1 is SQVTM and CDR2 is ANQGSEA.

Worth noting for this clonotype: The junction differs from germline at one of its ends, possibly a read error. The DNA of the CDR3 is TGTGCTAGCAGCCCCCGACTCAACACAGATACGCAGTATTTT. Its translation is CASSPRLNTDTQYF. This chain uses TRBV7-7 with TRBJ2-3, with no clear D. The CDR3 has 14 residues. Germline values: CDR1 SSHAT, CDR2 FNYEAQ (reference sequence).

The chain recombines TRBV7-2 with TRBJ1-2; D is unclear. V lost 5 bases, J lost 2 bases, and 21 bases lay in between. Germline lookup yields CDR1 SGHTA and CDR2 FQGNSA. The CDR3 is 17 amino acids. This CDR3 reads CASSPLLRREKNYGYTF. The DNA of the CDR3 is TGTGCCAGCAGCCCTCTTCTGAGAAGGGAGAAAAACTATGGCTACACCTTC. Supplemented by reference TRBV7-2 and TRBJ1-2, the full variable domain reads GAGVSQSPSNKVTEKGKDVELRCDPISGHTALYWYRQSLGQGLEFLIYFQGNSAPDKSGLPSDRFSAERTGGSVSTLTIQRTQQEDSAVYLCASSPLLRREKNYGYTFGSGTRLTVV.

At least ten counts were recorded for this clonotype. V gene TRBV15 combines with J gene TRBJ1-2, with TRBD1 identical over 8 bases. The CDR3 is made up of 14 amino acids. Germline trimming cut 5 bases from V and 2 bases from J; bases unmatched to any gene: 4. Germline V gene data show CDR1 as LNHNV and CDR2 as YYDKDF (reference sequence). CDR3: CATSGQGRNYGYTF. In DNA, the CDR3 is TGTGCCACCAGCGGACAGGGACGAAACTATGGCTACACCTTC.

The sample holds one count of this clonotype. The rearrangement joins TRBV28 to TRBJ1-5; D remains ambiguous. The V gene lost 7 bases and the J gene lost 9 bases, with 13 bases spanning the gap. Germline CDR1 and CDR2: MDHEN and SYDVKM. The CDR3 spans 12 residues. CDR3 loop: CASMTPRRPQHF. CDR3 coding DNA: TGTGCCAGCATGACCCCCCGCAGGCCCCAGCATTTT. Filled out from reference TRBV28 and TRBJ1-5, the complete variable domain reads DVKVTQSSRYLVKRTGEKVFLECVQDMDHENMFWYRQDPGLGLRLIYFSYDVKMKEKGDIPEGYSVSREKKERFSLILESASTNQTSMYLCASMTPRRPQHFGDGTRLSIL.

This clonotype was observed a few times. V is TRBV5-1 and J is TRBJ2-7, with 7 bases identical to TRBD2. There are 16 residues in the CDR3. The germline V gene has CDR1 SGHRS and CDR2 YFSETQ. Trimming at V came to 4 bases and at J to 1 base, leaving 11 bases not matched to a gene. CDR3 sequence: CASSPWWLAESYEQYF. The CDR3 nucleotides are TGCGCCAGCAGCCCCTGGTGGCTAGCGGAGTCCTACGAGCAGTACTTC.

In this sample, this clonotype turned up a few times. The J gene is TRBJ2-4, the V gene TRBV4-2; 11 bases match TRBD2. Germline V gene data show CDR1 as LGHNA and CDR2 as YNFKEQ. V was pared by 2 bases and J by 2 bases, with 5 bases of the junction left unmatched. CDR3 size: 17 residues. The CDR3: CASSQHSGRASKNIQYF. CDR3 nucleotides: TGTGCCAGCAGCCAACATAGCGGGAGGGCCTCCAAAAACATTCAGTACTTC.

The V call is TRBV7-2, the J call TRBJ2-5; TRBD2 is a possible D gene (6 bases). CDR1 is SGHTA, CDR2 FQGNSA, per germline. Trimming stripped 5 bases from V and 5 bases from J, with 18 bases between. This CDR3 has 15 amino acids. CDR3 in amino acids: CASSTTTSIGETQYF. The CDR3 nucleotides are TGTGCCAGCAGCACCACCACTAGCATCGGTGAGACCCAGTACTTC.

This clonotype turned up a few times. For the CDR3, the DNA is TGTGCCAGCAGCGTAGCTCTAGCGGGGGGGACTTACAATGAGCAGTTCTTC. The encoded protein is CASSVALAGGTYNEQFF. This chain links TRBV9 with TRBJ2-1; 12 positions match TRBD2. Germline CDR1 is SGDLS and CDR2 is YYNGEE. The CDR3 loop spans 17 amino acids. V dropped 0 bases and J dropped 4; count of bases not matched to a gene: 5. The full variable domain, completed using reference TRBV9 and TRBJ2-1, is DSGVTQTPKHLITATGQRVTLRCSPRSGDLSVYWYQQSLDQGLQFLIQYYNGEERAKGNILERFSAQQFPDLHSELNLSSLELGDSALYFCASSVALAGGTYNEQFFGPGTRLTVL.

Note on this clonotype: Compared with germline, one end of the junction differs, possibly owing to a read error. The chain has TRBV2 and TRBJ1-2; D is possibly TRBD1 (5 bases). The CDR3 is 15 residues long. The germline V gene has CDR1 SNHLY and CDR2 FYNNEI. This CDR3 is CASRVTGSTNYGHTF. The CDR3 region has the DNA TGTGCCAGCAGGGTTACAGGCTCTACTAACTATGGCCACACCTTC.

This clonotype was seen only a few times. This sequence joins TRBV4-1 and TRBJ2-5; 9 bases map to TRBD2. Germline CDR1 reads MGHRA; CDR2 reads YSYEKL. The J segment lost 5 bases and the V segment lost 1 base, leaving 8 bases of the junction unmatched. The CDR3 extends over 16 amino acids. The CDR3 coding sequence is TGCGCCAGCAGCCAAGCGCGCGGGGGGGCCCGGGAGACCCAGTACTTC. Residues: CASSQARGGARETQYF.

Note on this clonotype: This is likely a read error, given that the CDR3 carries no conserved phenylalanine or tryptophan at its end. The V and J genes are TRBV10-3 and TRBJ2-1; D could derive from TRBD1 or TRBD2 (5 bases each). The CDR3 length is 13 residues. Trimming cost V 8 bases and J 0 bases, with 8 bases left between them. CDR1 ENHRY and CDR2 SYGVKD come from the germline V gene. CDR3 amino acids: CAIWDLSYNEQFS. CDR3 bases: TGTGCCATCTGGGACCTCTCCTACAATGAGCAGTTCTCC.

Ten or more counts support this clonotype. V usage is TRBV6-5 and J usage is TRBJ2-7; D may correspond to TRBD1 or TRBD2 (5 bases each). CDR1 is MNHEY and CDR2 is SVGAGI in the germline V gene. With 0 bases removed from V and 2 bases from J, the gap between germline ends came to 11 bases. There are 15 residues in the CDR3. The CDR3 DNA reads as TGTGCCAGCAGTTACTCCGGGACGACAGCCTACGAGCAGTACTTC. Protein product: CASSYSGTTAYEQYF.

J is TRBJ1-1 and V is TRBV6-5; no definite D call. The CDR3 consists of 14 residues. Per germline, CDR1 MNHEY and CDR2 SVGAGI. Between the trimmed V and J ends, which lost 1 base and 4 bases, there was a span of 10 bases. CDR3 loop: CASSYFGGFTEAFF. The CDR3 nucleotides read TGTGCCAGCAGTTACTTCGGAGGTTTCACTGAAGCTTTCTTT.

The chain joins TRBV10-3 to TRBJ2-1, with TRBD1 identical over 8 bases. With 2 bases clipped from V and 2 bases from J, the junction kept 2 bases outside the gene matches. CDR1 ENHRY and CDR2 SYGVKD come from the germline V gene. The CDR3 length is 15 residues. CDR3 sequence: CAISEGQGTYNEQFF. In DNA form, the CDR3 reads TGTGCCATCAGTGAGGGACAGGGCACCTACAATGAGCAGTTCTTC.